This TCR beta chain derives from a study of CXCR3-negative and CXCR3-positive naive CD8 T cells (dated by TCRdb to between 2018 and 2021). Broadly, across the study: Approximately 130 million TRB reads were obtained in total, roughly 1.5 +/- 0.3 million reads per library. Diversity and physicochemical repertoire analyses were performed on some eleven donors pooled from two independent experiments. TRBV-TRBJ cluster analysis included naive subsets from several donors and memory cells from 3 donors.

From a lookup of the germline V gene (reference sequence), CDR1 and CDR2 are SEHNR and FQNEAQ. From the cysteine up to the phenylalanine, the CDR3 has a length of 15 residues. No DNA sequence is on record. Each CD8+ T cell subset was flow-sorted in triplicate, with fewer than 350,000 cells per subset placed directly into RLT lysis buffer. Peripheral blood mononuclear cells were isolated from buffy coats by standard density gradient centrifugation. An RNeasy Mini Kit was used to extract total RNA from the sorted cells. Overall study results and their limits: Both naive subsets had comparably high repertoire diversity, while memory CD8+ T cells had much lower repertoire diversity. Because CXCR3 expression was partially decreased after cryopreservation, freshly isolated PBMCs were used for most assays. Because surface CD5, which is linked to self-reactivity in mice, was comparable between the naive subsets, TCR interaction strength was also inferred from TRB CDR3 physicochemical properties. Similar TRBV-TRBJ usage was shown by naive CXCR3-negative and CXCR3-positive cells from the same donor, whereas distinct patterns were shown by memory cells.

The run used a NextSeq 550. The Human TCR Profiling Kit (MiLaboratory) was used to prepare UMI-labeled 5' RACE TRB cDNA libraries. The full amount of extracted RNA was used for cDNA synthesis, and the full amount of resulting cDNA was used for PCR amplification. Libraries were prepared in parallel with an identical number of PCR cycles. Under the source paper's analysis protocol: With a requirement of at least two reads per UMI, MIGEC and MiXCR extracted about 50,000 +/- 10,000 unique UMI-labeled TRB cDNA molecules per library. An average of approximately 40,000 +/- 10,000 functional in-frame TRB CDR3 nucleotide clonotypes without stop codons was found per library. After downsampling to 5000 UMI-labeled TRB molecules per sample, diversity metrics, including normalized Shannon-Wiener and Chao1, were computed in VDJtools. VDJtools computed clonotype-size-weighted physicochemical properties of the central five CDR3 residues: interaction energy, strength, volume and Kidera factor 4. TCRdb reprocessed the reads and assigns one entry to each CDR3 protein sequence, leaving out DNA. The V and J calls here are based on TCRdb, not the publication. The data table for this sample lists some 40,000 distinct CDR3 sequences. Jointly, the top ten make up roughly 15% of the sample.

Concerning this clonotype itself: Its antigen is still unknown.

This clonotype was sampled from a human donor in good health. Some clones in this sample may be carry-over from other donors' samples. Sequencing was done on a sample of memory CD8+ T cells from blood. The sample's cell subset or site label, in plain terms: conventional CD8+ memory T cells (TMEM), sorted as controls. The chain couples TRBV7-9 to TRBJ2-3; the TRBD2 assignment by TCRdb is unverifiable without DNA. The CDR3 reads CASSIPSGSTDTQYF. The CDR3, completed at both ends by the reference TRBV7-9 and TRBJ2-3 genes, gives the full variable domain DTGVSQNPRHKITKRGQNVTFRCDPISEHNRLYWYRQTLGQGPEFLTYFQNEAQLEKSRLLSDRFSAERPKGSFSTLEIQRTEQGDSAMYLCASSIPSGSTDTQYFGPGTRLTVL.